This entry lists 3 T cell receptor beta chains sequenced from one sample in a study of cytomegalovirus exposure and HLA in healthy donors. The primer mix had 60 Vbeta and 13 Jbeta primers. Profiling relied on immunoSEQ multiplex PCR, and the TCRdb table lists in-frame clones only, not all of them. The table records under 200,000 clones, about 77% of them present only once. Sequencing input: PBMCs. The receptors stem from a young man in good health and CMV-seronegative.

The CDR3, as DNA: TGTGCCAGCAGCCCCGCCCCGGGGGTAAATAATGAGCAGTTCTTC. Translating it yields CASSPAPGVNNEQFF. The genes are TRBV28 and TRBJ2-1, with a weak D call TRBD2 (6 bases). Germline V gene sequence: CDR1 MDHEN, CDR2 SYDVKM. Trimming cost V 6 bases and J 7 bases, with 19 bases left between them. This CDR3 region has 15 residues.

This chain joins TRBV5-1 and TRBJ2-5; possibly TRBD2 for D (5 bases). The germline V gene encodes CDR1 SGHRS and CDR2 YFSETQ. The length of the CDR3 is 14 residues. The V end lost 5 bases, the J end lost 1 base, and 12 bases lay between the germline ends. The CDR3 DNA is TGCGCCAGCAGACACCAACTAGGCCAAGAGACCCAGTACTTC. Its protein is CASRHQLGQETQYF.

This chain's CDR3 is CASQRLGTGEGLANVLTF. The CDR3 DNA reads TGTGCCAGCCAACGGCTAGGGACAGGGGAGGGGTTGGCCAACGTCCTGACTTTC. The rearrangement uses TRBV19 and TRBJ2-6; TRBD1 aligns across 10 bases. Germline V gives CDR1 LNHDA, CDR2 SQIVND (reference sequence). Losses at the gene ends were 9 bases for V and 6 bases for J; bases not matched to a gene: 17. The CDR3 is made up of 18 amino acids.